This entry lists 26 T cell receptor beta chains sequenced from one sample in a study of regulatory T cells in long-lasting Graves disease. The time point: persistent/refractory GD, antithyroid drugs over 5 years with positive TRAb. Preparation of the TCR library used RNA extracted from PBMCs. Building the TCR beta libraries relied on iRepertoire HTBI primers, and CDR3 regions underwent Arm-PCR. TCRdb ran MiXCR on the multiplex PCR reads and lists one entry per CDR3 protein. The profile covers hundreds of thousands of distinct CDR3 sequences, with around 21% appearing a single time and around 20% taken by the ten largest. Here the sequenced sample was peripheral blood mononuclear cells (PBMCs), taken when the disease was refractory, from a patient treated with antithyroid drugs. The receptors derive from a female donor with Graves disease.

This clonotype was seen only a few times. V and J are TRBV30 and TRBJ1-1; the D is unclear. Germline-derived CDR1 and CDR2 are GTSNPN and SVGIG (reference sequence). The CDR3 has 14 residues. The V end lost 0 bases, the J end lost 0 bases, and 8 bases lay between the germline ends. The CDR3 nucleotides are TGTGCCTGGAGTGTAGGATGGATGAACACTGAAGCTTTCTTT. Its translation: CAWSVGWMNTEAFF.

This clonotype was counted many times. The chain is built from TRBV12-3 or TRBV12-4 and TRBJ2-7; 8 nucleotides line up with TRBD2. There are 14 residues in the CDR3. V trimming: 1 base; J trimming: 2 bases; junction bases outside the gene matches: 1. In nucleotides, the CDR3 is TGTGCCAGCAGTTTAGAGCGGGGGACCTACGAGCAGTACTTC. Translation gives CASSLERGTYEQYF.

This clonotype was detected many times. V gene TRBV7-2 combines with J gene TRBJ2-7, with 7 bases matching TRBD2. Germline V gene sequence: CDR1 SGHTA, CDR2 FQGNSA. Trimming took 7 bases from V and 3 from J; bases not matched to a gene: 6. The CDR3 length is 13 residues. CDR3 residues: CASTSSSGYEQYF. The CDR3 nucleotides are TGTGCCAGCACCTCATCTAGCGGCTACGAGCAGTACTTC.

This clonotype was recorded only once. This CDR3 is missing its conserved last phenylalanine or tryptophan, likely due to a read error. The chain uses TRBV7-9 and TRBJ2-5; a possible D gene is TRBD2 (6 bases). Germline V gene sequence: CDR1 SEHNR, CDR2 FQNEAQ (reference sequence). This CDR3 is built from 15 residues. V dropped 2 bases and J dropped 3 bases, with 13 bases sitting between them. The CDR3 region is CASSLFQGGEETQYL. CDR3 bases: TGTGCCAGCAGCTTATTCCAGGGCGGGGAAGAGACCCAGTACCTC.

The CDR3 DNA reads TGTGCCAGCACCCCACCGGACAGTTCCTACGAGCAGTACTTC. Amino acids: CASTPPDSSYEQYF. The chain links TRBV7-9 to TRBJ2-7; D may be TRBD1 (6 bases). V lost 7 bases to trimming and J lost 1 base, with 14 bases between them. CDR3 length: 14 residues. The germline V gene has CDR1 SEHNR and CDR2 FQNEAQ (reference sequence).

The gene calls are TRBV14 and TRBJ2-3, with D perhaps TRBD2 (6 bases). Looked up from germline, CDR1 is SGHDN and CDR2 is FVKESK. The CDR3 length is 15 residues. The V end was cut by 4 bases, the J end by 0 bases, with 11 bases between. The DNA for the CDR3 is TGTGCCAGCAGCCGCGGGGATTGGAGCACAGATACGCAGTATTTT. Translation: CASSRGDWSTDTQYF.

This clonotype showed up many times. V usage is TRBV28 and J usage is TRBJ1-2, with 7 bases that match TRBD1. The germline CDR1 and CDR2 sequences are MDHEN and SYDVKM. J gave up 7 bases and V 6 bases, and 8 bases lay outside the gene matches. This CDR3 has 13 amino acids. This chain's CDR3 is CASRAGGSGGYTF. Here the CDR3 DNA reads TGTGCCAGCAGAGCAGGGGGATCGGGTGGCTACACCTTC.

In DNA form, the CDR3 reads TGCGCCAGCAGCTTGGGTGACCCAACTTTGTACGAGCAGTACTTC. Its protein product is CASSLGDPTLYEQYF. The J gene is TRBJ2-7, the V gene TRBV5-1; D is unresolved. CDR1 and CDR2 (germline): SGHRS, YFSETQ. This CDR3 spans 15 amino acids. The V and J ends lost 0 bases and 4 bases respectively, with 14 bases between them.

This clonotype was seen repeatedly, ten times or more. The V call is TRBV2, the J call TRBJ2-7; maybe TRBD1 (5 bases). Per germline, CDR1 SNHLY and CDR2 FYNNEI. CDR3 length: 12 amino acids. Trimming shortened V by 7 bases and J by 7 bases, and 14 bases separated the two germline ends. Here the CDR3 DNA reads TGTGCCAGCAATAGGGGCGCGCGGGAGCAGTACTTC. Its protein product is CASNRGAREQYF.

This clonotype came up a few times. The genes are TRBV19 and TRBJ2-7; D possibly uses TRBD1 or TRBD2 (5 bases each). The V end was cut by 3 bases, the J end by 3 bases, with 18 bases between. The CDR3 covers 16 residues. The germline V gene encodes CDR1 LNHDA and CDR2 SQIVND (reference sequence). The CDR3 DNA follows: TGTGCCAGTAGTATGGGGCCCTCAGGAGGATTCTACGAGCAGTACTTC. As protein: CASSMGPSGGFYEQYF.

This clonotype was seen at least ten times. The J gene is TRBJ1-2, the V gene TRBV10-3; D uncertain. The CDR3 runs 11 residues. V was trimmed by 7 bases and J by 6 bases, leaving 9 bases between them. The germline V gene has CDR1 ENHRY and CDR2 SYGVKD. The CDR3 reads CAINEYNGYTF. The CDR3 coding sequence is TGTGCCATCAACGAATATAATGGCTACACCTTC.

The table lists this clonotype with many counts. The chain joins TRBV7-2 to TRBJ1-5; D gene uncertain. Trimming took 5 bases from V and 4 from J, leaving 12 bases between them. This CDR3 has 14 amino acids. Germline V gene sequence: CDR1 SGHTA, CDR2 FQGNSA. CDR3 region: CASSRTGANQPQHF. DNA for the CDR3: TGTGCCAGCAGCCGGACGGGAGCAAATCAGCCCCAGCATTTT.

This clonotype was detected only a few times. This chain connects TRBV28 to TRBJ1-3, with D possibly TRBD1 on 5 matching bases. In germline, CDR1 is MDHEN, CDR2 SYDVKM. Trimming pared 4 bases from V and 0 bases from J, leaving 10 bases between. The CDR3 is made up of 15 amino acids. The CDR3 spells CASSSSGNSGNTIYF. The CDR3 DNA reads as TGTGCCAGCAGTTCCTCAGGGAACTCTGGAAACACCATATATTTT. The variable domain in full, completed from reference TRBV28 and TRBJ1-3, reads DVKVTQSSRYLVKRTGEKVFLECVQDMDHENMFWYRQDPGLGLRLIYFSYDVKMKEKGDIPEGYSVSREKKERFSLILESASTNQTSMYLCASSSSGNSGNTIYFGEGSWLTVV.

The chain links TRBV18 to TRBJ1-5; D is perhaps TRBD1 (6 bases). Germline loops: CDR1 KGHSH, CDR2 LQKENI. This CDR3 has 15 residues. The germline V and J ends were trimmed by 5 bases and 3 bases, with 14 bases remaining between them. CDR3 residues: CASSALTGVNQPQHF. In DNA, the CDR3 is TGTGCCAGCTCAGCGTTGACAGGAGTCAATCAGCCCCAGCATTTT.

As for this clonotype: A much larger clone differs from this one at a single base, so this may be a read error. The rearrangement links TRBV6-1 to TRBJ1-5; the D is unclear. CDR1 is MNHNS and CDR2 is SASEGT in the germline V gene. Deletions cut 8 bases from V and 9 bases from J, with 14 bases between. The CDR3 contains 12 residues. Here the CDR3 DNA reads TGTGCCAGCGGAGACACCCCACGGCCCCAGCATTTT. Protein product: CASGDTPRPQHF.

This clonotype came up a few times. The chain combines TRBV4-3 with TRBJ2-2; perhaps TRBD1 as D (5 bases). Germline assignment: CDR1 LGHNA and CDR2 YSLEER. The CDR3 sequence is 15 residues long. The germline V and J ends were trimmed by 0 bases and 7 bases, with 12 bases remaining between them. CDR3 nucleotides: TGCGCCAGCAGCCAAGATCAAGGGGCGAACGGGGAGCTGTTTTTT. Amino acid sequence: CASSQDQGANGELFF.

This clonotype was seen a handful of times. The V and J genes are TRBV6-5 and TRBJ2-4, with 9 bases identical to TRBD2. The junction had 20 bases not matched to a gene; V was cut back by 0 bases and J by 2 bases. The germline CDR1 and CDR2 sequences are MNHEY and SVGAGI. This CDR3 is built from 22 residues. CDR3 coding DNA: TGTGCCAGCAGTTACTCGAATCCGGAAGGCGGGAGGGCCTATCCGTCCAAAAACATTCAGTACTTC. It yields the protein CASSYSNPEGGRAYPSKNIQYF.

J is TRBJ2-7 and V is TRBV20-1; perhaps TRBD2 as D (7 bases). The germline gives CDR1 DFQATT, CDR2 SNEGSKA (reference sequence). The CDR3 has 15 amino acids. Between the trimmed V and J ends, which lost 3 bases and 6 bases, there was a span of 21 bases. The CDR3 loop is CSASGGGGKRGEQYF. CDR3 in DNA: TGCAGTGCTAGTGGGGGGGGCGGGAAACGAGGCGAGCAGTACTTC.

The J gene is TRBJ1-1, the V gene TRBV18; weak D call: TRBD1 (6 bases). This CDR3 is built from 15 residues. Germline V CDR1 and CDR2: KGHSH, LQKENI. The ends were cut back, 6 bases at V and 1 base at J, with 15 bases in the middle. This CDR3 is CASSPKMTGNTEAFF. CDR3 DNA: TGTGCCAGCTCGCCGAAAATGACAGGGAACACTGAAGCTTTCTTT.

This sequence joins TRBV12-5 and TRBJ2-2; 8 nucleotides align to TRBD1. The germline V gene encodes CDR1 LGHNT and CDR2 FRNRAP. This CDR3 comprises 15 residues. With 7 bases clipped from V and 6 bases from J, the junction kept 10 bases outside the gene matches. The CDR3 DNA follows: TGTGCTAGTGCTGCCCCAGGGGGCAAGTCCGGGGAGCTGTTTTTT. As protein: CASAAPGGKSGELFF.

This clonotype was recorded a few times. The CDR3 bases are TGCAGCGTTGAGCGGGGGAACTTGGATGGCTACACCTTC. Protein sequence: CSVERGNLDGYTF. The J gene is TRBJ1-2, the V gene TRBV29-1, with D maybe TRBD1 (5 bases). The germline CDR1 and CDR2 sequences are SQVTM and ANQGSEA. The CDR3 is 13 amino acids. V was trimmed by 3 bases and J by 6 bases, leaving 14 bases between them.

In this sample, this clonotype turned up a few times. For the CDR3, the DNA is TGTGCCAGTAGTAAGACAGGGTCTTCTCAGCCCCAGCATTTT. This encodes CASSKTGSSQPQHF. J is TRBJ1-5 and V is TRBV19; 7 bases match TRBD1. Germline V CDR1 and CDR2: LNHDA, SQIVND (reference sequence). The CDR3 spans 14 residues. V shed 4 bases, J shed 6 bases, and the junction held 6 bases outside the gene matches.

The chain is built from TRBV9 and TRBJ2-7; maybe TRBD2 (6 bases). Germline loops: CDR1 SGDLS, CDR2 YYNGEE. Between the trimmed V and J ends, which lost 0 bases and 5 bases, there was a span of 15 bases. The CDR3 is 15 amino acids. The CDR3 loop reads CASSVGTTLTNEQYF. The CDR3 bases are TGTGCCAGCAGCGTAGGGACTACATTGACGAACGAGCAGTACTTC.

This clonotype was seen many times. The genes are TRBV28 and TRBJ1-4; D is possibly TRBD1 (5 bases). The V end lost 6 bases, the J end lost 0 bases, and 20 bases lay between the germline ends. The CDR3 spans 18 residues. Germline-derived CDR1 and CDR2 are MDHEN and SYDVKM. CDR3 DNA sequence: TGTGCCAGCAGCCCTCGGGGACTCCGACCCTCAACTAATGAAAAACTGTTTTTT. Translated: CASSPRGLRPSTNEKLFF.

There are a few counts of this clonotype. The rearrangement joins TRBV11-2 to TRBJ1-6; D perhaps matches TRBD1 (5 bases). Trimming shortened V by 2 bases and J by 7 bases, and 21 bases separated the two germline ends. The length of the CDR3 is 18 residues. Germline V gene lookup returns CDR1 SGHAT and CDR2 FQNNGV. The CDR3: CASSLITGTGFKNSPLHF. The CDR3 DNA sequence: TGTGCCAGCAGCTTAATAACCGGAACAGGCTTTAAAAATTCACCCCTCCACTTT.

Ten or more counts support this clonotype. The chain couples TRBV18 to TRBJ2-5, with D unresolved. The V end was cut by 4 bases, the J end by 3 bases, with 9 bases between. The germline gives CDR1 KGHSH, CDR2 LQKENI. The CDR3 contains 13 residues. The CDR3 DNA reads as TGTGCCAGCTCACTGGACCAAGAAGAGACCCAGTACTTC. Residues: CASSLDQEETQYF.